The 20 T cell receptor beta chains reported below all come from one sample, sequenced in a study of blood T cell repertoires in COVID-19. Profiling relied on immunoSEQ multiplex PCR, and the TCRdb table lists in-frame clones only, not all of them. The data hold more than 300,000 clones, with 80% to 90% observed a single time. The sequencing input was peripheral blood. These receptors were obtained from a woman aged 30 to 39 with COVID-19, enrolled during active disease.

The chain links TRBV6-1 to TRBJ2-7; TRBD1 aligns across 9 bases. Trimming removed 3 bases from V and 5 bases from J; junction bases left unmatched: 8. The CDR3 has 15 residues. Germline-derived CDR1 and CDR2 are MNHNS and SASEGT. The CDR3, as DNA: TGTGCCAGCAGTGACGGGACAGGGTTTGGACACGAGCAGTACTTC. Its protein product is CASSDGTGFGHEQYF.

CDR3: CASSVAEIHPTYEQYF. CDR3 coding DNA: TGTGCCAGCAGCGTAGCTGAGATCCACCCAACCTACGAGCAGTACTTC. The rearrangement links TRBV9 to TRBJ2-7; D is ambiguous. The CDR3 has 16 amino acids. CDR1 SGDLS and CDR2 YYNGEE come from the germline V gene. V was pared by 0 bases and J by 2 bases, with 15 bases between.

CDR3 coding DNA: TGTGCCAGCAGCCCCGGGACAGTTAGCACTGAAGCTTTCTTT. Protein sequence: CASSPGTVSTEAFF. The rearrangement uses TRBV9 and TRBJ1-1, with 7 bases lining up with TRBD1. The germline V gene encodes CDR1 SGDLS and CDR2 YYNGEE. The trim removed 4 bases at V and 4 bases at J, leaving 7 bases unmatched. There are 14 residues in the CDR3.

This chain connects TRBV19 to TRBJ1-5, with 11 nucleotides matching TRBD1. V lost 3 bases and J lost 0; bases outside the gene matches: 7. Germline V CDR1 and CDR2: LNHDA, SQIVND (reference sequence). The CDR3 is made up of 18 amino acids. The chain's CDR3 is CASSILGQGAYSNQPQHF. The CDR3 DNA sequence: TGTGCCAGTAGTATTCTCGGACAGGGGGCCTATAGCAATCAGCCCCAGCATTTT.

The CDR3 here is CASSYGIQGDEQYF. CDR3 DNA: TGTGCCAGCAGTTACGGTATACAAGGGGACGAGCAGTACTTC. The chain has TRBV6-6 and TRBJ2-7; weak D call: TRBD1 (5 bases). V was shortened by 2 bases and J by 5 bases, with 13 bases between the two germline ends. The germline CDR1 and CDR2 sequences are MNHNY and SVGAGI (reference sequence). The CDR3 consists of 14 residues.

The chain links TRBV29-1 to TRBJ2-1; TRBD2 might be the D (5 bases). Germline CDR1 SQVTM, CDR2 ANQGSEA. The CDR3 totals 13 residues. Trimming removed 4 bases at V and 12 bases at J, with 19 bases between. This CDR3 reads CSVVRAATSVQFF. The CDR3 bases are TGCAGCGTTGTTCGAGCGGCGACTTCGGTGCAGTTCTTC.

In its sample, this clone was seen many times. This sequence joins TRBV4-2 and TRBJ1-6; no reliable D call. The CDR3 sequence is 16 residues long. V lost 0 bases, J lost 9 bases, and 15 bases lay in between. The germline V gene encodes CDR1 LGHNA and CDR2 YNFKEQ. In DNA, the CDR3 is TGTGCCAGCAGCCAAGATGTGCGGGGTGGTGGTTCACCCCTCCACTTT. Its translation: CASSQDVRGGGSPLHF.

The chain employs TRBV18 and TRBJ1-5, with D uncertain. This CDR3 region has 15 residues. In germline, CDR1 is KGHSH, CDR2 LQKENI. The V and J ends lost 2 bases and 4 bases respectively, with 12 bases between them. CDR3 nucleotide sequence: TGTGCCAGCTCACCAAGTGCCACACCTAATCAGCCCCAGCATTTT. The encoded protein is CASSPSATPNQPQHF.

This chain uses TRBV24-1 with TRBJ2-7; 8 bases align to TRBD1. This CDR3 contains 16 residues. V was clipped by 3 bases and J by 1 base; unmatched bases: 7. Germline-derived CDR1 and CDR2 are KGHDR and SFDVKD. The DNA of the CDR3 is TGTGCCACCAGTGATGGCACAGGGGGAGGATCCTACGAGCAGTACTTC. Protein product: CATSDGTGGGSYEQYF.

The V and J genes are TRBV28 and TRBJ2-7, with a tentative D call TRBD1 (5 bases). The CDR3 is 12 amino acids. Germline V gives CDR1 MDHEN, CDR2 SYDVKM. V was cut by 9 bases and J by 4 bases, with 13 bases left in between. The CDR3 nucleotides are TGTGCCAGTTACCAGGGCTCTTACGAGCAGTACTTC. It yields the protein CASYQGSYEQYF.

V and J are TRBV2 and TRBJ1-5; D is perhaps TRBD1 (5 bases). The germline gives CDR1 SNHLY, CDR2 FYNNEI. This CDR3 comprises 15 residues. V dropped 5 bases and J dropped 7 bases, with 18 bases sitting between them. The CDR3 spells CASSMEQGGEQPQHF. The CDR3 DNA sequence: TGTGCCAGCAGTATGGAGCAGGGCGGTGAGCAGCCCCAGCATTTT.

This chain joins TRBV6-5 and TRBJ2-7, with 12 bases that match TRBD2. The CDR3 runs 15 residues. The V segment lost 7 bases and the J segment 3 bases; nucleotides outside the gene matches: 7. CDR1 MNHEY and CDR2 SVGAGI come from the germline V gene. Written as DNA, the CDR3 is TGTGCCAGCAACCTACTAGCGGGGGGAGGCTACGAGCAGTACTTC. It codes for CASNLLAGGGYEQYF.

The V call is TRBV7-3, the J call TRBJ2-3; 8 nucleotides line up with TRBD1. CDR3 length: 16 amino acids. With 5 bases clipped from V and 2 bases from J, the junction kept 9 bases outside the gene matches. Germline V gene lookup returns CDR1 SGHTA and CDR2 FQGTGA. In DNA, the CDR3 is TGTGCCAGCAGCCAAAATCCAGGGGGCTCCACAGATACGCAGTATTTT. This translates into CASSQNPGGSTDTQYF.

The chain employs TRBV5-4 and TRBJ1-1, with D possibly matching TRBD1 (5 bases). Trimming stripped 0 bases from V and 4 bases from J, with 10 bases between. The CDR3 runs to 14 residues. CDR1 and CDR2 from the germline V gene are SGHNT and YYREEE (reference sequence). CDR3 nucleotide sequence: TGTGCCAGCAGCTTGGCAACGGGGGTCACTGAAGCTTTCTTT. This encodes CASSLATGVTEAFF.

The chain combines TRBV27 with TRBJ1-5; 10 nucleotides agree with TRBD1. There are 15 residues in the CDR3. V shed 4 bases, J shed 7 bases, and the junction held 7 bases outside the gene matches. CDR1 MNHEY and CDR2 SMNVEV come from the germline V gene (reference sequence). In DNA, the CDR3 is TGTGCCAGCAGTTACAGACAGGGGGCCCAACAGCCCCAGCATTTT. This translates into CASSYRQGAQQPQHF.

The chain uses TRBV27 and TRBJ2-7; perhaps TRBD1 as D (6 bases). With 7 bases removed from V and 0 bases from J, the gap between germline ends came to 10 bases. This CDR3 has 13 amino acids. CDR1 is MNHEY, CDR2 SMNVEV, per germline (reference sequence). Here the CDR3 DNA reads TGTGCCAGCATTGGGACAACCTCCTACGAGCAGTACTTC. Amino acids: CASIGTTSYEQYF.

V gene TRBV15 combines with J gene TRBJ2-6, with D possibly TRBD1 on 5 matching bases. V was clipped by 7 bases and J by 2 bases, with 12 bases between them. The CDR3 is 15 amino acids. Germline values: CDR1 LNHNV, CDR2 YYDKDF (reference sequence). The chain's CDR3 is CATTMGRTGANVLTF. DNA for the CDR3: TGTGCCACCACCATGGGGCGGACTGGGGCCAACGTCCTGACTTTC.

This CDR3 is CAWSVLSGGPYGYTF. The CDR3 DNA is TGTGCCTGGAGTGTATTATCCGGAGGGCCCTATGGCTACACCTTC. The gene calls are TRBV30 and TRBJ1-2; D is unresolved. Trimming left V 0 bases short and J 4 bases short, with 15 bases between. The CDR3 spans 15 residues. Germline assignment: CDR1 GTSNPN and CDR2 SVGIG (reference sequence).

The V and J genes are TRBV5-1 and TRBJ2-7, with D tentatively TRBD1 (6 bases). V was cut by 4 bases and J by 5 bases, with 13 bases left in between. This CDR3 contains 13 residues. In germline, CDR1 is SGHRS, CDR2 YFSETQ. In DNA form, the CDR3 reads TGCGCCAGCAGCCGCACAGGGCGCGACGAGCAGTACTTC. It encodes CASSRTGRDEQYF.

The rearrangement joins TRBV19 to TRBJ2-7; possibly TRBD2 for D (7 bases). The length of the CDR3 is 12 residues. CDR1 is LNHDA, CDR2 SQIVND, per germline (reference sequence). V lost 8 bases, J lost 5 bases, and 13 bases lay in between. In nucleotides, the CDR3 is TGTGCCAGTTGGGGGGGCGGAAACGAGCAGTACTTC. Translating it yields CASWGGGNEQYF.